A single sample gave rise to the 19 T cell receptor beta chains below, sequenced in a study of cytomegalovirus exposure and HLA in healthy donors. This PCR relied on a set of 60 Vbeta primers and 13 Jbeta primers. Sequencing was performed with immunoSEQ multiplex PCR; in TCRdb, only in-frame clones are kept and a portion is missing. The data show about 90,000 clones, approximately 71% seen once. Sequencing used PBMCs. Source of these receptors: a woman between 18 and 30 years old in good health and CMV-seropositive.

The chain combines TRBV28 with TRBJ2-7; TRBD2 aligns across 8 bases. The length of the CDR3 is 20 residues. V trimming: 3 bases; J trimming: 1 base; junction bases outside the gene matches: 20. The germline gives CDR1 MDHEN, CDR2 SYDVKM. This chain's CDR3 is CASSLDPQAPVVAGSYEQYF. CDR3 in DNA: TGTGCCAGCAGTTTGGATCCCCAGGCCCCTGTAGTAGCGGGGTCCTACGAGCAGTACTTC.

This clone was detected only a few times. The J gene is TRBJ2-5, the V gene TRBV6-1, with a weak D call TRBD2 (6 bases). Per the germline V gene, CDR1 is MNHNS and CDR2 is SASEGT. V dropped 4 bases and J dropped 1 base, with 10 bases sitting between them. The CDR3 has 14 amino acids. CDR3 DNA sequence: TGTGCCAGCAGTGTGCGGGGCCTCCAAGAGACCCAGTACTTC. This translates into CASSVRGLQETQYF.

The gene calls are TRBV5-6 and TRBJ1-2; D is possibly TRBD1 (6 bases). Trimming took 4 bases from V and 8 from J, leaving 15 bases between them. The CDR3 is made up of 13 amino acids. Germline values: CDR1 SGHDT, CDR2 YYEEEE. The CDR3, as DNA: TGTGCCAGCAGCCCGGGACAAGTGGGAGGCTACACCTTC. This gives the protein CASSPGQVGGYTF.

The rearrangement uses TRBV4-2 and TRBJ2-5, with D unresolved. The CDR3 spans 14 residues. Trimming left V 0 bases short and J 4 bases short, with 9 bases between. Per germline, CDR1 LGHNA and CDR2 YNFKEQ. The CDR3 DNA reads TGTGCCAGCAGCCAAGAAGACTTGGCAGAGACCCAGTACTTC. It specifies CASSQEDLAETQYF.

The chain couples TRBV6-1 to TRBJ2-7, with 10 bases aligning to TRBD2. Germline V gene sequence: CDR1 MNHNS, CDR2 SASEGT. With 2 bases clipped from V and 5 bases from J, the junction kept 6 bases outside the gene matches. There are 15 residues in the CDR3. The CDR3 coding sequence is TGTGCCAGCAGTGAACTAGCGGGAGACTATAACGAGCAGTACTTC. It translates to CASSELAGDYNEQYF.

This clone has a single count. The chain joins TRBV30 to TRBJ2-3; 8 bases map to TRBD1. Germline-derived CDR1 and CDR2 are GTSNPN and SVGIG (reference sequence). V shed 3 bases and J 8 bases; nucleotides not matched to a gene: 4. The length of the CDR3 is 12 residues. The CDR3 spells CAWSRQGTTQYF. In DNA form, the CDR3 reads TGTGCCTGGAGCCGACAGGGGACTACGCAGTATTTT.

This clone was detected only a few times. V gene TRBV28 combines with J gene TRBJ2-7, with 12 bases fitting TRBD2. In germline, CDR1 is MDHEN, CDR2 SYDVKM. The V and J ends lost 0 bases and 2 bases, in that order; junction bases with no gene match: 8. The CDR3 has 18 amino acids. In DNA, the CDR3 is TGTGCCAGCAGTTTATGTTTCCTAGCGGGAGGGCCCACCTACGAGCAGTACTTC. Encoded protein: CASSLCFLAGGPTYEQYF. Together with reference TRBV28 and TRBJ2-7, the CDR3 gives the full variable domain: DVKVTQSSRYLVKRTGEKVFLECVQDMDHENMFWYRQDPGLGLRLIYFSYDVKMKEKGDIPEGYSVSREKKERFSLILESASTNQTSMYLCASSLCFLAGGPTYEQYFGPGTRLTVT.

The gene calls are TRBV28 and TRBJ1-5; D unclear. The germline V gene encodes CDR1 MDHEN and CDR2 SYDVKM. The V gene lost 5 bases and the J gene lost 0 bases, with 8 bases spanning the gap. This CDR3 comprises 14 residues. The CDR3 reads CASSQVNSNQPQHF. The CDR3, as DNA: TGTGCCAGCAGTCAGGTTAATAGCAATCAGCCCCAGCATTTT.

Regarding this clone: At one end, the junction sequence differs from germline, possibly due to a read error. This chain uses TRBV7-9 with TRBJ1-2; D may be TRBD1 (6 bases). The CDR3 is made up of 11 amino acids. The germline CDR1 and CDR2 sequences are SEHNR and FQNEAQ (reference sequence). The CDR3 reads CSSSPGQPDTF. CDR3 in DNA: TGTTCCAGCAGCCCCGGACAGCCAGACACCTTC.

This clone was detected once. The CDR3 bases are TGTGCCAGTAGTATAGGAGGGGGTGGTCAAGAGACCCAGTACTTC. It is translated as CASSIGGGGQETQYF. This rearrangement joins TRBV19 to TRBJ2-5; D is possibly TRBD1 (6 bases). V was shortened by 1 base and J by 2 bases, with 11 bases between the two germline ends. CDR3 length equals 15 residues. The germline gives CDR1 LNHDA, CDR2 SQIVND (reference sequence).

This clone was recorded a few times. This chain uses TRBV5-1 with TRBJ2-6; a possible D gene is TRBD1 (8 bases). The germline gives CDR1 SGHRS, CDR2 YFSETQ. The V gene lost 3 bases and the J gene lost 1 base, with 14 bases spanning the gap. The length of the CDR3 is 17 residues. CDR3 sequence: CASSWGGQASGANVLTF. The CDR3 coding sequence is TGCGCCAGCAGCTGGGGGGGACAGGCATCTGGGGCCAACGTCCTGACTTTC.

The rearrangement uses TRBV19 and TRBJ2-2; 8 bases are a match to TRBD1. Losses at the gene ends were 2 bases for V and 3 bases for J; bases not matched to a gene: 8. There are 17 residues in the CDR3. In germline, CDR1 is LNHDA, CDR2 SQIVND (reference sequence). The CDR3 reads CASSIPGGRGHTGELFF. The CDR3 coding sequence is TGTGCCAGTAGTATACCCGGGGGCAGGGGGCACACCGGGGAGCTGTTTTTT.

The V call is TRBV10-2, the J call TRBJ1-3, with D possibly TRBD1 on 6 matching bases. The CDR3 extends over 14 amino acids. The germline V and J ends were trimmed by 6 bases and 4 bases, with 13 bases remaining between them. Germline V CDR1 and CDR2: WSHSY, SAAADI. Here the CDR3 reads CASSLGGAGNTIYF. The CDR3 DNA follows: TGCGCCAGCAGCCTGGGGGGGGCCGGAAACACCATATATTTT.

The chain couples TRBV7-2 to TRBJ2-3; TRBD2 matches 9 bases. Germline V gene sequence: CDR1 SGHTA, CDR2 FQGNSA. Unmatched junction bases numbered 10, after V lost 5 bases and J lost 4 bases. The CDR3 contains 16 residues. The CDR3 DNA reads as TGTGCCAGCAGCACCGGTAATAGCGGGAGTCCAGATACGCAGTATTTT. Its protein product is CASSTGNSGSPDTQYF. Supplemented by reference TRBV7-2 and TRBJ2-3, the full variable domain reads GAGVSQSPSNKVTEKGKDVELRCDPISGHTALYWYRQSLGQGLEFLIYFQGNSAPDKSGLPSDRFSAERTGGSVSTLTIQRTQQEDSAVYLCASSTGNSGSPDTQYFGPGTRLTVL.

The rearrangement links TRBV7-9 to TRBJ2-2, with D tentatively TRBD2 (7 bases). This CDR3 has 18 residues. V was shortened by 1 base and J by 3 bases, with 18 bases between the two germline ends. Germline CDR1 reads SEHNR; CDR2 reads FQNEAQ (reference sequence). CDR3 coding DNA: TGTGCCAGCAGCTTAGTAGGCGGGGGCTCCCCGGACACCGGGGAGCTGTTTTTT. Protein product: CASSLVGGGSPDTGELFF.

The gene calls are TRBV27 and TRBJ1-1; TRBD1 aligns across 7 bases. Germline lookup yields CDR1 MNHEY and CDR2 SMNVEV (reference sequence). Losses at the gene ends were 6 bases for V and 1 base for J; bases not matched to a gene: 5. CDR3 length: 14 residues. The CDR3 here is CASRQGIKNTEAFF. The CDR3 coding sequence is TGTGCCAGCAGACAGGGGATAAAGAACACTGAAGCTTTCTTT.

The V call is TRBV7-2, the J call TRBJ1-1, with 9 nucleotides matching TRBD1. The CDR3 length is 15 residues. V trimming: 4 bases; J trimming: 1 base; junction bases outside the gene matches: 4. The V gene's germline CDR1 is SGHTA and CDR2 FQGNSA. CDR3 sequence reads: CASSSTGGANTEAFF. In DNA, the CDR3 is TGTGCCAGCAGCTCAACAGGGGGCGCGAACACTGAAGCTTTCTTT.

The rearrangement joins TRBV9 to TRBJ2-7; 7 nucleotides align to TRBD1. Germline CDR1 and CDR2: SGDLS and YYNGEE. The CDR3 totals 15 residues. The trim removed 0 bases at V and 2 bases at J, leaving 5 bases unmatched. CDR3 DNA: TGTGCCAGCAGCGTAGACGGGGACAGAACCTACGAGCAGTACTTC. Protein product: CASSVDGDRTYEQYF.

This chain links TRBV5-1 with TRBJ1-1, with 8 bases aligning to TRBD1. Germline CDR1 is SGHRS and CDR2 is YFSETQ. CDR3 length: 15 amino acids. The V segment lost 3 bases and the J segment 1 base; nucleotides outside the gene matches: 5. The CDR3 DNA follows: TGCGCCAGCAGCTCCAACGGACAGGGGAACACTGAAGCTTTCTTT. Translated, it gives CASSSNGQGNTEAFF. Full variable domain (missing parts from reference TRBV5-1 and TRBJ1-1): KAGVTQTPRYLIKTRGQQVTLSCSPISGHRSVSWYQQTPGQGLQFLFEYFSETQRNKGNFPGRFSGRQFSNSRSEMNVSTLELGDSALYLCASSSNGQGNTEAFFGQGTRLTVV.